Listed here are 22 T cell receptor beta chains from one sample, sequenced in a study of T cells in Graves' hyperthyroidism and ophthalmopathy. TCR beta CDR3 regions were amplified from RNA. The HTBI set primed first-round TCR CDR3 RT-PCR. Via MiXCR, TCRdb re-called the multiplex PCR reads, giving one row per CDR3 protein. This table holds roughly 640,000 distinct CDR3 sequences, 15% to 20% found once. Sequenced: blood. These receptors all come from a woman aged 40-49 years with Graves' ophthalmopathy.

This clonotype showed up many times. The chain joins TRBV18 to TRBJ1-5; D unclear. V shed 0 bases and J shed 2 bases, with 8 bases lying between them. Germline assignment: CDR1 KGHSH and CDR2 LQKENI. The CDR3 consists of 15 residues. The DNA of the CDR3 is TGTGCCAGCTCACCACCACCGGGAGGCAATCAGCCCCAGCATTTT. It specifies CASSPPPGGNQPQHF.

This clonotype was found many times. The chain employs TRBV11-3 and TRBJ2-1; the match to TRBD2 covers 14 bases. CDR1 and CDR2 (germline): SGHNT, YENEEA. The V gene end was trimmed by 0 bases and the J gene end by 10 bases; junction bases not matched to a gene: 5. The CDR3 spans 16 residues. The CDR3 region is CASSLEGTSGRGEQFF. CDR3 sequence (DNA): TGTGCCAGCAGCTTAGAAGGGACTAGCGGGAGAGGCGAGCAGTTCTTC.

This clonotype showed up many times. This rearrangement joins TRBV30 to TRBJ1-2, with a possible D match to TRBD1 (5 bases). Trimming stripped 5 bases from V and 4 bases from J, with 20 bases between. Germline values: CDR1 GTSNPN, CDR2 SVGIG (reference sequence). The CDR3 contains 15 residues. This CDR3 reads CAWQHPGQSGYGYTF. CDR3 bases: TGTGCCTGGCAACACCCAGGACAATCGGGCTATGGCTACACCTTC.

The rearrangement uses TRBV19 and TRBJ1-1; D is ambiguous. Trimming shortened V by 11 bases and J by 8 bases, and 15 bases separated the two germline ends. CDR1 is LNHDA and CDR2 is SQIVND in the germline V gene (reference sequence). The CDR3 runs 11 residues. This CDR3 is CASARVGEAFF. CDR3 nucleotide sequence: TGTGCCTCTGCTAGGGTAGGCGAAGCTTTCTTT.

This clonotype was recorded many times. The chain links TRBV7-4 to TRBJ2-3; possible D gene TRBD2, 5 bases. V lost 8 bases and J 1 base, leaving 13 bases between the germline ends. CDR1 and CDR2 from the germline V gene are SGHVT and SQSDAQ. CDR3 length equals 14 residues. The CDR3 coding sequence is TGTGCCAGCGTGATATTGGGAGGCACAGATACGCAGTATTTT. Its translation: CASVILGGTDTQYF.

This clonotype showed up many times. CDR3 amino acids: CASSNNRKGTGKSSPLHF. CDR3 DNA sequence: TGTGCCAGCTCCAATAATCGGAAGGGAACAGGGAAAAGTTCACCCCTCCACTTT. The chain recombines TRBV2 with TRBJ1-6; possibly TRBD1 for D (6 bases). The CDR3 sequence is 18 residues long. Germline CDR1 is SNHLY and CDR2 is FYNNEI. The V end was cut by 8 bases, the J end by 9 bases, with 29 bases between.

This chain uses TRBV27 with TRBJ2-7, with TRBD1 as a possible D gene (5 bases). Trimming cost V 4 bases and J 6 bases, with 13 bases left between them. The CDR3 is made up of 13 amino acids. In germline, CDR1 is MNHEY, CDR2 SMNVEV (reference sequence). The CDR3 DNA reads as TGTGCCAGCAGTTCGAGGCAGGACACCGAGCAGTACTTC. This translates into CASSSRQDTEQYF.

Many counts were recorded for this clonotype. The chain has TRBV7-2 and TRBJ2-1; 8 bases map to TRBD2. Germline V gives CDR1 SGHTA, CDR2 FQGNSA. J was trimmed by 2 bases and V by 3 bases; bases with no gene match: 15. This CDR3 contains 19 residues. The CDR3 sequence is CASSFQTPLLAGPYNEQFF. The CDR3 DNA reads TGTGCCAGCAGCTTCCAGACACCACTCCTAGCGGGCCCCTACAATGAGCAGTTCTTC.

The chain joins TRBV27 to TRBJ1-5; no firm D call. Germline loops: CDR1 MNHEY, CDR2 SMNVEV (reference sequence). The CDR3 has 14 amino acids. With 4 bases removed from V and 1 base from J, the gap between germline ends came to 8 bases. The CDR3 region has the DNA TGTGCCAGCAGTTCCGGGGAGAGCAATCAGCCCCAGCATTTT. Its translation: CASSSGESNQPQHF.

The chain has TRBV19 and TRBJ1-6; D unresolved. The CDR3 length is 14 residues. Trimming cost V 6 bases and J 3 bases, with 9 bases left between them. From germline, CDR1 is LNHDA and CDR2 SQIVND (reference sequence). The CDR3 protein is CASREAVYNSPLHF. The CDR3 bases are TGTGCCAGTAGAGAGGCTGTCTATAATTCACCCCTCCACTTT. The full variable domain, its missing parts supplied by reference TRBV19 and TRBJ1-6, is DGGITQSPKYLFRKEGQNVTLSCEQNLNHDAMYWYRQDPGQGLRLIYYSQIVNDFQKGDIAEGYSVSREKKESFPLTVTSAQKNPTAFYLCASREAVYNSPLHFGNGTRLTVT.

The V and J genes are TRBV7-9 and TRBJ2-5; TRBD1 aligns across 8 bases. The CDR3 extends over 16 amino acids. J gave up 0 bases and V 1 base, and 4 bases lay outside the gene matches. The germline CDR1 and CDR2 sequences are SEHNR and FQNEAQ (reference sequence). In DNA, the CDR3 is TGTGCCAGCAGCTTAGATACAGGGGGGTACCAAGAGACCCAGTACTTC. Protein product: CASSLDTGGYQETQYF.

In its sample, this clonotype was seen a few times. This sequence joins TRBV5-6 and TRBJ2-7; 8 nucleotides agree with TRBD1. Germline lookup yields CDR1 SGHDT and CDR2 YYEEEE. The V gene end was trimmed by 0 bases and the J gene end by 6 bases; junction bases not matched to a gene: 8. The CDR3 covers 15 residues. The CDR3 reads CASSLGGQGVFEQYF. CDR3 in DNA: TGTGCCAGCAGCTTGGGAGGACAGGGTGTTTTCGAGCAGTACTTC.

This clonotype was seen at least ten times. The chain combines TRBV7-2 with TRBJ2-1; tentatively, D is TRBD1 or TRBD2 (6 bases each). The V end lost 7 bases, the J end lost 7 bases, and 14 bases lay between the germline ends. Per the germline V gene, CDR1 is SGHTA and CDR2 is FQGNSA. There are 13 residues in the CDR3. CDR3 DNA: TGTGCCAGCATCCATAGGGGGGCGAATGAGCAGTTCTTC. It specifies CASIHRGANEQFF.

This clonotype was picked up many times. The chain is built from TRBV2 and TRBJ2-5; 10 bases line up with TRBD2. Germline V gene data show CDR1 as SNHLY and CDR2 as FYNNEI. This CDR3 comprises 15 residues. Trimming at V came to 4 bases and at J to 2 bases, leaving 4 bases not matched to a gene. The DNA for the CDR3 is TGTGCCAGCAGTGGGGTAGCGGGAGGACAAGAGACCCAGTACTTC. It encodes CASSGVAGGQETQYF. The full variable domain, rest sourced from reference TRBV2 and TRBJ2-5, is EPEVTQTPSHQVTQMGQEVILRCVPISNHLYFYWYRQILGQKVEFLVSFYNNEISEKSEIFDDQFSVERPDGSNFTLKIRSTKLEDSAMYFCASSGVAGGQETQYFGPGTRLLVL.

Many counts were recorded for this clonotype. The chain is built from TRBV5-1 and TRBJ2-3, with 8 bases identical to TRBD1. J was trimmed by 4 bases and V by 4 bases; bases with no gene match: 8. This CDR3 has 15 residues. Germline-derived CDR1 and CDR2 are SGHRS and YFSETQ. The CDR3, as DNA: TGCGCCAGCAGCCAGGGGACAGGCCCCCCAGATACGCAGTATTTT. This gives the protein CASSQGTGPPDTQYF. Full variable domain (missing parts from reference TRBV5-1 and TRBJ2-3): KAGVTQTPRYLIKTRGQQVTLSCSPISGHRSVSWYQQTPGQGLQFLFEYFSETQRNKGNFPGRFSGRQFSNSRSEMNVSTLELGDSALYLCASSQGTGPPDTQYFGPGTRLTVL.

J is TRBJ1-5 and V is TRBV12-3 or TRBV12-4, with 7 bases aligning to TRBD1. This CDR3 has 15 amino acids. J gave up 3 bases and V 7 bases, and 9 bases lay outside the gene matches. The CDR3 here is CASTLDRLPNQPQHF. The DNA for the CDR3 is TGTGCCAGCACTCTGGACAGGTTACCCAATCAGCCCCAGCATTTT.

This clonotype was counted many times. The CDR3 coding sequence is TGCAGTGCTACCCGGTCACTATTAGGGGAGACCCAGTACTTC. Its protein is CSATRSLLGETQYF. The chain has TRBV20-1 and TRBJ2-5, with D unresolved. With 4 bases removed from V and 5 bases from J, the gap between germline ends came to 17 bases. Germline V gene lookup returns CDR1 DFQATT and CDR2 SNEGSKA (reference sequence). The CDR3 contains 14 residues.

A note on this clonotype: A much bigger clone sits one base away, suggesting this may be a read error. CDR3 residues: CASSETFTGTQYF. DNA for the CDR3: TGTGCCAGCAGCGAGACTTTCACAGGTACGCAGTATTTT. The chain uses TRBV2 and TRBJ2-3; tentatively, D is TRBD1 (5 bases). Germline CDR1 and CDR2: SNHLY and FYNNEI. CDR3 size: 13 residues.

The table lists this clonotype with many counts. The chain has TRBV11-1 and TRBJ1-1, with a weak D call TRBD1 (6 bases). Trimming cost V 5 bases and J 5 bases, with 18 bases left between them. CDR3 length: 15 residues. Looked up from germline, CDR1 is SGHAT and CDR2 is FQDESV (reference sequence). The CDR3 DNA follows: TGTGCCAGCAGCGAAAATCAGGGGCAGAGGACTGAAGCTTTCTTT. Protein sequence: CASSENQGQRTEAFF.

This clonotype came up many times. V gene TRBV7-3 combines with J gene TRBJ2-5, with 9 bases that match TRBD1. The CDR3 sequence is 15 residues long. Losses at the gene ends were 3 bases for V and 5 bases for J; bases not matched to a gene: 7. From germline, CDR1 is SGHTA and CDR2 FQGTGA. Here the CDR3 reads CASSLGTGIGETQYF. The CDR3 coding sequence is TGTGCCAGCAGCTTGGGGACAGGGATAGGCGAGACCCAGTACTTC.

This clonotype was seen only a few times. V usage is TRBV9 and J usage is TRBJ2-3; unclear D gene. The length of the CDR3 is 14 residues. V was trimmed by 4 bases and J by 4 bases, leaving 13 bases between them. CDR1 and CDR2 (germline): SGDLS, YYNGEE. In DNA, the CDR3 is TGTGCCAGCAGCCCCCTCGGAGCCGCAGATACGCAGTATTTT. It specifies CASSPLGAADTQYF.

This chain connects TRBV6-2 or TRBV6-3 to TRBJ1-2, with D unclear. V was trimmed by 6 bases and J by 8 bases, leaving 16 bases between them. The CDR3 runs 13 residues. The germline V gene encodes CDR1 MNHEY and CDR2 SVGEGT. CDR3 sequence reads: CASRPAGGRGYTF. CDR3 sequence (DNA): TGTGCCAGCAGGCCTGCAGGAGGACGGGGCTACACCTTC.